The source of this T cell receptor beta chain is a study of blood T cell repertoires in COVID-19. Study overall: Acute-phase and convalescent COVID-19 samples originated in the United States, Italy and Spain. T cells, B-cell-depleted T cells, or PBMCs provided the cDNA or gDNA that served as material.

V was clipped by 0 bases and J by 4 bases; unmatched bases: 3. The CDR3 loop spans 16 amino acids. CDR1 is MNHEY and CDR2 is SVGAGI in the germline V gene. The data were produced by immunoSEQ multiplex PCR, yet TCRdb's version contains in-frame clones alone and is incomplete. The sample holds just over 35,000 clones; around four fifths are singletons and the top ten take under 45%. Sequencing was done on a sample of peripheral blood. The clonotype comes from a human donor in a cohort sampled during active or convalescent COVID-19. The donor label of this sample is uncertain. The chain couples TRBV6-5 to TRBJ1-2; 12 positions agree with TRBD1. The CDR3 nucleotides read TGTGCCAGCAGTTACTCGGGGACAGGGGGCGGCTATGGCTACACCTTC. This sequence encodes CASSYSGTGGGYGYTF.